The entry that follows covers one T cell receptor (delta chain) sequence. Other DNA sequences in the sample encode the same CDR3. The sample belongs to a study of gamma-delta T cells after stem cell transplantation. With CATT, TCRdb re-called clones from the RT-PCR reads. The repertoire holds approximately 1,300 delta-chain clones, roughly 3.5% seen once, with 10% to 15% in the top ten. This CDR3 region has 27 residues. Germline V lookup: CDR1 TSWWSYY, CDR2 QGS. The V segment lost 3 bases and the J segment 8 bases; nucleotides outside the gene matches: 44. The chain recombines TRDV1 with TRDJ1; 11 positions agree with TRDD3. No J gene was available from TCRdb, and it was assigned here by a germline match of the DNA. Sequencing was carried out using gamma-delta T cells. This sequence originates from a human donor. It is not recorded whose cells these are; they may come from a transplant donor. The CDR3 sequence: CALGELGRSSGLLGDTGHYSIRGKLIF. DNA for the CDR3: TGTGCTCTTGGGGAGCTAGGAAGGAGTTCGGGCCTTCTGGGGGATACTGGCCATTATTCGATACGTGGGAAACTCATCTTT.